A selection of T cell receptor beta chains follows, all from one sample in a study of T-cell memory formation after mild COVID-19. MiXCR, applied by TCRdb to the 5' RACE reads, yields one record per CDR3 protein. Of 410,000 or so distinct CDR3 sequences in the sample, 23% were seen once. Sequences were obtained from PBMCs or a T cell subset sorted from them (not recorded which). The source of these receptors is an adult woman who had mild COVID-19 (a few samples of this study predate the infection). Cell type and time point are not known. Each CDR3 is given with its conserved first and last residue. The order of the fields is V gene, CDR3 protein.

>TRBV5-1
CAIRFTQGPPSYEQYF
>TRBV5-1
CASSLGQGTDEQYF
>TRBV5-6
CASSESGAGTYEQYF
>TRBV7-9
CASSLGVEETQYF
>TRBV12-5
CASGLEATEAFF
>TRBV7-3
CASSGAEDTQYF
>TRBV12-3/TRBV12-4
CASSQGARGYTF
>TRBV11-3
CASSPRDRADTEAFF
>TRBV3-1
CASSHNGLLTDTQYF
>TRBV4-2
CASTLTSGSSYEQYF
>TRBV5-1
CASSRRGGAEELFF
>TRBV18
CASSPQGTMQPQHF
>TRBV7-3
CASSPYRVANTGELFF
>TRBV9
CASSVASGTLYEQYF
>TRBV27
CASSLKGPINEQYF
>TRBV12-3/TRBV12-4
CASSLQGLGEQYF
>TRBV5-1
CASSSDRSGNSPLHF
>TRBV7-9
CASSPDTGRSEKLFF
>TRBV9
CASSVEGGPYYEQYF
>TRBV12-3/TRBV12-4
CASSLGGGTYGYTF
>TRBV27
CASSLLKWDTQYF
>TRBV29-1
CSVSKGRANYGYTF
>TRBV18
CASSLRDRSSYNEQFF